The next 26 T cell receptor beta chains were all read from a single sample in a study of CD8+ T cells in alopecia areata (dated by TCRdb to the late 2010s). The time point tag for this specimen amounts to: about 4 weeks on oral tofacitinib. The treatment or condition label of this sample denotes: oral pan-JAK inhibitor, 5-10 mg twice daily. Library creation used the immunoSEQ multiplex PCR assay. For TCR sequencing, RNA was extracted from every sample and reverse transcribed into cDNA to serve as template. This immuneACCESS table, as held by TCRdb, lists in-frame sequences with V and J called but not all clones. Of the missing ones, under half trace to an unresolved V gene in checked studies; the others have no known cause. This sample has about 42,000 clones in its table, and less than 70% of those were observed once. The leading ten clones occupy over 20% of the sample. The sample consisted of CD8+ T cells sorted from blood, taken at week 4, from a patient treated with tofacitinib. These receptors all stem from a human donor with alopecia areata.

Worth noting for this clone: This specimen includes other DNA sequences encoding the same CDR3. The chain's CDR3 is CASSQDRGSYEQYF. CDR3 in DNA: TGCGCCAGCAGCCAAGACAGGGGGTCCTACGAGCAGTACTTC. The J gene is TRBJ2-7, the V gene TRBV4-3; 7 nucleotides line up with TRBD1. This CDR3 contains 14 residues. Trimming cost V 0 bases and J 1 base; bases outside gene matches: 0. Germline V gives CDR1 LGHNA, CDR2 YSLEER.

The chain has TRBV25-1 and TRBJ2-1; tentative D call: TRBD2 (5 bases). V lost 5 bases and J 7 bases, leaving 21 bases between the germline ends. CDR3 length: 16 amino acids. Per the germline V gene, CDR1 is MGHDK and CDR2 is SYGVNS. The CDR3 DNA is TGTGCCAGCAGTCTTCCTAGATCCGGGAATAAGAATGAGCAGTTCTTC. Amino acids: CASSLPRSGNKNEQFF.

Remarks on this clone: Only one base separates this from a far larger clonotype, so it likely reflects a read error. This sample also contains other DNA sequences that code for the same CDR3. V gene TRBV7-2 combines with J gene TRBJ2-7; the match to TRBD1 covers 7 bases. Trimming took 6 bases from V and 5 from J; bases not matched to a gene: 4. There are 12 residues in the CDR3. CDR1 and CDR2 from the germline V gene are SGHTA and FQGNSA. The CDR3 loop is CASRKGGHEQYF. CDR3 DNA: TGTGCCAGCAGAAAAGGGGGCCACGAGCAGTACTTC.

The CDR3 region is CASSQEGSGYEQYF. The CDR3 nucleotides are TGCGCCAGCAGCCAAGAAGGTTCGGGTTACGAGCAGTACTTC. The chain links TRBV4-1 to TRBJ2-7; D is ambiguous. V dropped 0 bases and J dropped 4 bases, with 10 bases sitting between them. The CDR3 is made up of 14 amino acids. Looked up from germline, CDR1 is MGHRA and CDR2 is YSYEKL.

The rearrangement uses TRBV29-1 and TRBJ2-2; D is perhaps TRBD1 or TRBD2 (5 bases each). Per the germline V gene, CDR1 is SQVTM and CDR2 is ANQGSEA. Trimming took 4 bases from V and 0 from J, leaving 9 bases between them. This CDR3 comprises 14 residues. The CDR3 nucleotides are TGCAGCGTTGTGGGGACGACGAACACCGGGGAGCTGTTTTTT. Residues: CSVVGTTNTGELFF.

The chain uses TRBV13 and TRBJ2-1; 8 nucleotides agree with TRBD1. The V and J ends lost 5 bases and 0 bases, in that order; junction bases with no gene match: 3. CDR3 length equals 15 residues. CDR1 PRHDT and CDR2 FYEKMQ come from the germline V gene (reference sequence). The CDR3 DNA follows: TGTGCCAGCAGCCCACAGGGGGGCTCCTACAATGAGCAGTTCTTC. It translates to CASSPQGGSYNEQFF.

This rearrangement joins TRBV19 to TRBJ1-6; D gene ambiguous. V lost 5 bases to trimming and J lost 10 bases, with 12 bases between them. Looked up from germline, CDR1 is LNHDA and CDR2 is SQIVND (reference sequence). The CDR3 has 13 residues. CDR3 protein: CASSLDGESPLHF. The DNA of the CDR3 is TGTGCCAGTAGTCTCGACGGGGAGTCACCCCTCCACTTT.

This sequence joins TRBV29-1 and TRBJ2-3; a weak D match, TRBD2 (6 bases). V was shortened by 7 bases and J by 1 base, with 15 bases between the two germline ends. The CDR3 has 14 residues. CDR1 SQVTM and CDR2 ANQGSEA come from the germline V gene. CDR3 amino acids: CSATGTHGTDTQYF. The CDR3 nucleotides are TGCAGCGCAACCGGGACTCACGGCACAGATACGCAGTATTTT.

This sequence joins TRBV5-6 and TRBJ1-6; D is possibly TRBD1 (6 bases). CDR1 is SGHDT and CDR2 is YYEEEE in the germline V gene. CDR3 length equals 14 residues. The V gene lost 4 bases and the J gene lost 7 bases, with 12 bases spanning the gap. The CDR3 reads CASSQSGVNSPLHF. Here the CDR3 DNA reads TGTGCCAGCAGCCAATCAGGGGTCAATTCACCCCTCCACTTT.

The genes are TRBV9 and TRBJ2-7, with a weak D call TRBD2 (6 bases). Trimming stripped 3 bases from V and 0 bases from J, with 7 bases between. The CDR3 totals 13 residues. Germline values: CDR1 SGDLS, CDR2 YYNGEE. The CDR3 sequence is CASSGLDSYEQYF. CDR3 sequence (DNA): TGTGCCAGCAGCGGACTAGACTCCTACGAGCAGTACTTC.

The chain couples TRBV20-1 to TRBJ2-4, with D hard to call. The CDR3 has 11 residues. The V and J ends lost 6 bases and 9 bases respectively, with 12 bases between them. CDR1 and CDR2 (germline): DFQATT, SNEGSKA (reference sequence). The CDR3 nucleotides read TGCAGTGCCACAGAAATGGGCATTCAGTACTTC. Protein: CSATEMGIQYF.

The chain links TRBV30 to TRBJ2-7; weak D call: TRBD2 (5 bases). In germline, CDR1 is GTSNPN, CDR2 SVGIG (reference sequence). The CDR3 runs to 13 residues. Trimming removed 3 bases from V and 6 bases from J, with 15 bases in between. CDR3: CAWSATAGGEQYF. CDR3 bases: TGTGCCTGGAGCGCTACTGCGGGCGGCGAGCAGTACTTC.

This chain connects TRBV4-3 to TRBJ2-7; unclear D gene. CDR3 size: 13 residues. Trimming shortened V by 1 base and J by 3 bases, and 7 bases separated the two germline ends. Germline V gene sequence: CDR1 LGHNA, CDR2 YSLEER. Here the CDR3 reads CASSQGSSYEQYF. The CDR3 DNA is TGCGCCAGCAGCCAAGGGAGTAGCTACGAGCAGTACTTC.

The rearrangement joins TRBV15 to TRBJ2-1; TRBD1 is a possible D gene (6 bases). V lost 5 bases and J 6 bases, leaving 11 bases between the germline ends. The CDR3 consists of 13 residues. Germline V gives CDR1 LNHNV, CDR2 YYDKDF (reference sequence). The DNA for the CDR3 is TGTGCCACCAGCTCCGGACAGATCAATGAGCAGTTCTTC. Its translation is CATSSGQINEQFF.

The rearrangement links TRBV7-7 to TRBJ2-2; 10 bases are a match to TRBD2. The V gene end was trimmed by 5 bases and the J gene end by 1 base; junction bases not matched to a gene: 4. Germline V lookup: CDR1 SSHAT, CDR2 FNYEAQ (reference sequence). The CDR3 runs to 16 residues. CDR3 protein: CASSASGGRNTGELFF. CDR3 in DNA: TGTGCCAGCAGCGCTAGCGGGGGACGGAACACCGGGGAGCTGTTTTTT.

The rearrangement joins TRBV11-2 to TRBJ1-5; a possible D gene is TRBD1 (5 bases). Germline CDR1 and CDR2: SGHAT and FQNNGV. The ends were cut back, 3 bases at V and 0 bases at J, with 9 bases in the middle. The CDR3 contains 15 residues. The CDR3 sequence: CASSFSGDSNQPQHF. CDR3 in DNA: TGTGCCAGCAGCTTCTCGGGGGATAGCAATCAGCCCCAGCATTTT.

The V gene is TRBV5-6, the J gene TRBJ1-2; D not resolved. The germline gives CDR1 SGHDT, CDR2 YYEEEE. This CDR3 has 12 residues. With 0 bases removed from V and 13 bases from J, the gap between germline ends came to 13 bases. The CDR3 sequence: CASSLGPGRCTF. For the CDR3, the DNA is TGTGCCAGCAGCTTGGGGCCGGGCCGCTGCACCTTC.

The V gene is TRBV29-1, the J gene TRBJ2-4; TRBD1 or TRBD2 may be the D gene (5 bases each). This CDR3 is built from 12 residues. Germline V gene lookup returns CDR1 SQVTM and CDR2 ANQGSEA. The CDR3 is CMGQTRGNIQYF. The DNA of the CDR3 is TGCATGGGGCAGACCCGAGGGAACATTCAGTACTTC.

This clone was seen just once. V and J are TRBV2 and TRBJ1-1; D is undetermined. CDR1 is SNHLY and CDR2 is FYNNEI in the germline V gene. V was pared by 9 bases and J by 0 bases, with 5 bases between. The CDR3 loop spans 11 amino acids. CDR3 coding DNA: TGTGCCAGGAAGATGAACACTGAAGCTTTCTTT. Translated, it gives CARKMNTEAFF.

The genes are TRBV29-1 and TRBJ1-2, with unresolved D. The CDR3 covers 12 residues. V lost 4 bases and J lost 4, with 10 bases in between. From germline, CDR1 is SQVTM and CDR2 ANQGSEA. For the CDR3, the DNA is TGCAGCGTTGTACTCGGGCCCTATGGCTACACCTTC. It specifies CSVVLGPYGYTF.

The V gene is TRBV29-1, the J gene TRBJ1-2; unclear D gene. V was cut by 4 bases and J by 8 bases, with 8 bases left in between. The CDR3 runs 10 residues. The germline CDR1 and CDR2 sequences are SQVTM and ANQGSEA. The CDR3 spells CSVGGRGYTF. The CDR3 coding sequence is TGCAGCGTTGGAGGGAGAGGCTACACCTTC.

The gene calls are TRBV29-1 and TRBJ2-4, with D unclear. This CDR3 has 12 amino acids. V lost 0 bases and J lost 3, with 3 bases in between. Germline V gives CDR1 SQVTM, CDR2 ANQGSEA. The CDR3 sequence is CSVEEGKNIQYF. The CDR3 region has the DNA TGCAGCGTTGAAGAGGGCAAAAACATTCAGTACTTC.

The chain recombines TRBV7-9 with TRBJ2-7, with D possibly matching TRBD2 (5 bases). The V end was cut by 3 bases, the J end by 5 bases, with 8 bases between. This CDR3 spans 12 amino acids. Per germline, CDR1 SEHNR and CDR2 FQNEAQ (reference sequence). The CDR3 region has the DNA TGTGCCAGCAGCTTTGGACTGGACGAGCAGTACTTC. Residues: CASSFGLDEQYF.

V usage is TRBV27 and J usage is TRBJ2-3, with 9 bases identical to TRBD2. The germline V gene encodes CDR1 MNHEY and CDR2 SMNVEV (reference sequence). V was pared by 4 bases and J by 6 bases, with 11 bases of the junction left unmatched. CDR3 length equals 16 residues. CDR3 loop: CASSSYLTSGRDTQYF. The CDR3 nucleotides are TGTGCCAGCAGTTCTTATTTGACTAGCGGTAGGGATACGCAGTATTTT.

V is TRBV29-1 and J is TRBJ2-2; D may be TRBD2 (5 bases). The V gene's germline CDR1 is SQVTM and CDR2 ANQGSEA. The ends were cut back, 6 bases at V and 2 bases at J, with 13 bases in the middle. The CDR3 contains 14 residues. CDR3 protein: CSVDYEGNTGELFF. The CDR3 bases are TGCAGCGTCGACTATGAGGGAAACACCGGGGAGCTGTTTTTT.

The CDR3 bases are TGTGCCATCAGAAGGCAGCAGGAGAACACTGAAGCTTTCTTT. This gives the protein CAIRRQQENTEAFF. The V and J genes are TRBV10-3 and TRBJ1-1; D gene unclear. CDR3 length equals 14 residues. Germline CDR1 and CDR2: ENHRY and SYGVKD. V was trimmed by 6 bases and J by 1 base, leaving 12 bases between them.